This T cell receptor beta chain appears in the sequencing data of a study of blood T cell repertoires in COVID-19. Looking at the study overall: From the United States, Italy and Spain came samples of acute and convalescent COVID-19. Nucleic acid was either cDNA or gDNA, and it came from T cells, B-cell-depleted T cells, or PBMCs.

The CDR3 is made up of 16 amino acids. V shed 3 bases and J 4 bases; nucleotides not matched to a gene: 10. Germline V CDR1 and CDR2: GTSNPN, SVGIG (reference sequence). Original analysis: By means of reference gene primer amplification, nucleated cell counts were estimated. Here immunoSEQ multiplex PCR was the method, and the copy in TCRdb shows in-frame clones only, minus some. D and trimming were read from the DNA, whereas the V and J calls and clone size are those reported in that table. There are some 10,000 clones in the sample; 85% to 90% occur only once, and less than 25% lies in the top ten.

The chain carries TRBV30 and TRBJ1-3, with 9 nucleotides matching TRBD1. Specimen: peripheral blood. The clonotype comes from a woman between 55 and 75 years old with active COVID-19. The CDR3 here is CAWSHAPGTGGNTIYF. The CDR3 DNA reads as TGTGCCTGGAGCCATGCCCCGGGGACAGGGGGAAACACCATATATTTT.